These 6 T cell receptor beta chains share one sample of origin, sequenced in a study of shared clonotypes between healthy human individuals. Sequencing was performed with immunoSEQ multiplex PCR; in TCRdb, only in-frame clones are kept and a portion is missing. This table holds about 490,000 clones, 75% to 85% found once. Sequencing used PBMCs. The source is a woman aged 40 to 50 in good health. Some clones in this sample may be carry-over from other donors' samples.

The chain has TRBV5-6 and TRBJ2-7; a weak D match, TRBD1 (6 bases). CDR3 size: 13 residues. V was shortened by 4 bases and J by 1 base, with 9 bases between the two germline ends. The germline CDR1 and CDR2 sequences are SGHDT and YYEEEE. CDR3 protein: CASSVQGSYEQYF. Here the CDR3 DNA reads TGTGCCAGCAGCGTACAGGGTTCCTACGAGCAGTACTTC.

The rearrangement uses TRBV5-4 and TRBJ2-3; unclear D gene. Germline CDR1 is SGHNT and CDR2 is YYREEE (reference sequence). V lost 2 bases to trimming and J lost 2 bases, with 12 bases between them. This CDR3 has 15 amino acids. CDR3 DNA: TGTGCCAGCAGCTTCGACGCATATTTCACAGATACGCAGTATTTT. Translated: CASSFDAYFTDTQYF.

The rearrangement links TRBV28 to TRBJ2-7, with no clear D. Germline V gene sequence: CDR1 MDHEN, CDR2 SYDVKM. V lost 2 bases, J lost 2 bases, and 10 bases lay in between. The CDR3 is 14 residues long. The CDR3 DNA reads as TGTGCCAGCAGTTTAGCAAGGCCCCCCTACGAGCAGTACTTC. Encoded protein: CASSLARPPYEQYF. Drawing the rest from reference TRBV28 and TRBJ2-7, the complete variable domain is DVKVTQSSRYLVKRTGEKVFLECVQDMDHENMFWYRQDPGLGLRLIYFSYDVKMKEKGDIPEGYSVSREKKERFSLILESASTNQTSMYLCASSLARPPYEQYFGPGTRLTVT.

This chain connects TRBV7-6 to TRBJ2-7; TRBD1 aligns across 8 bases. Per germline, CDR1 SGHVS and CDR2 FNYEAQ. This CDR3 is 15 amino acids long. With 2 bases clipped from V and 3 bases from J, the junction kept 6 bases outside the gene matches. Here the CDR3 DNA reads TGTGCCAGCAGCTTACTCACAGGGGGAAACTACGAGCAGTACTTC. This codes for CASSLLTGGNYEQYF.

The chain recombines TRBV6-5 with TRBJ2-7, with TRBD2 as a possible D gene (5 bases). The CDR3 consists of 15 residues. The V gene's germline CDR1 is MNHEY and CDR2 SVGAGI. Trimming removed 0 bases from V and 5 bases from J, with 14 bases in between. The CDR3 loop reads CASSYSRPTGNEQYF. The CDR3, as DNA: TGTGCCAGCAGTTACTCTCGGCCAACGGGGAACGAGCAGTACTTC.

The rearrangement joins TRBV4-1 to TRBJ2-2; 9 bases line up with TRBD2. V lost 4 bases and J lost 2; bases outside the gene matches: 8. Per germline, CDR1 MGHRA and CDR2 YSYEKL. The CDR3 contains 17 residues. This chain's CDR3 is CASSRGLATQNTGELFF. CDR3 nucleotide sequence: TGCGCCAGCAGCCGCGGACTAGCGACACAAAACACCGGGGAGCTGTTTTTT.